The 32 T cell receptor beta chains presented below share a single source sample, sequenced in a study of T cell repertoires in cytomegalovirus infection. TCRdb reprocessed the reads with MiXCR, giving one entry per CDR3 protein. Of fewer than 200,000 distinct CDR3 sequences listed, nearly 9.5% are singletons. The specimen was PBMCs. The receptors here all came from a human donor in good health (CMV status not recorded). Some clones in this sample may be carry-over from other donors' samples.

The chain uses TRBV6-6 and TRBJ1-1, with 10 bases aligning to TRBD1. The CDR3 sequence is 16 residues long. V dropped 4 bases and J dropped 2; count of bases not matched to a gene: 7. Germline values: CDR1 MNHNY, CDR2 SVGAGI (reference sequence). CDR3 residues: CASSWGQGNHNTEAFF. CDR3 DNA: TGTGCCAGCAGTTGGGGACAGGGGAACCATAACACTGAAGCTTTCTTT.

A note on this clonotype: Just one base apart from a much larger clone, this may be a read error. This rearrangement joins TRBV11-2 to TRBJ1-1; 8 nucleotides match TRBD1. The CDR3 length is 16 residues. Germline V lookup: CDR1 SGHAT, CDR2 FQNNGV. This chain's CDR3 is CATSRDSGGMNTEAFF. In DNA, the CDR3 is TGTGCCACCAGCAGAGATTCAGGGGGCATGAACACTGAAGCTTTCTTT. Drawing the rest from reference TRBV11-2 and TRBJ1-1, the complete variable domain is EAGVAQSPRYKIIEKRQSVAFWCNPISGHATLYWYQQILGQGPKLLIQFQNNGVVDDSQLPKDRFSAERLKGVDSTLKIQPAKLEDSAVYLCATSRDSGGMNTEAFFGQGTRLTVV.

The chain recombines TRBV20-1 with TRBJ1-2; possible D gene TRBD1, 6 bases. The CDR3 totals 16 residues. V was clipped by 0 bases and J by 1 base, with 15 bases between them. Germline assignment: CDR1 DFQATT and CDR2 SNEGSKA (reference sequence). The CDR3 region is CSARDSRTDFNYGYTF. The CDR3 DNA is TGCAGTGCTAGAGATTCCCGGACAGACTTTAACTATGGCTACACCTTC.

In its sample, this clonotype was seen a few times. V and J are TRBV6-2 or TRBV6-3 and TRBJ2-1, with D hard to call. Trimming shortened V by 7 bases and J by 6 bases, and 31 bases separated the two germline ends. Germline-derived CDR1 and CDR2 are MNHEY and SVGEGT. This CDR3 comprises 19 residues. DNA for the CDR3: TGTGCCAGCACCTCAAACCAGGACCCTAAAGTTAGAGTATCCAATGAGCAGTTCTTC. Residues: CASTSNQDPKVRVSNEQFF.

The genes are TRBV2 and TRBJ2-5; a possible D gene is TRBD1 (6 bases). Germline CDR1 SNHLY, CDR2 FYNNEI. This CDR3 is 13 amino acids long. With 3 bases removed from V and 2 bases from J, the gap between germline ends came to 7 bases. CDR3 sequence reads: CASSEQGQETQYF. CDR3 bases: TGTGCCAGCAGTGAGCAGGGGCAAGAGACCCAGTACTTC. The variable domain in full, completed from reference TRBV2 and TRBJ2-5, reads EPEVTQTPSHQVTQMGQEVILRCVPISNHLYFYWYRQILGQKVEFLVSFYNNEISEKSEIFDDQFSVERPDGSNFTLKIRSTKLEDSAMYFCASSEQGQETQYFGPGTRLLVL.

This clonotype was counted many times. This CDR3 reads CASRGREGPDTQYF. The CDR3 region has the DNA TGTGCCAGCAGGGGGCGGGAGGGCCCAGATACGCAGTATTTT. The chain couples TRBV12-3 or TRBV12-4 to TRBJ2-3, with 9 bases lining up with TRBD2. This CDR3 comprises 14 residues. With V trimmed by 6 bases and J by 4 bases, 5 bases remained unmatched.

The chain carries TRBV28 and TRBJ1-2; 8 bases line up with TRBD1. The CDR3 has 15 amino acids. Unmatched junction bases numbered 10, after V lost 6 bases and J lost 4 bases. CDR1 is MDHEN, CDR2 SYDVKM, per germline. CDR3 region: CASSLPLGQVYGYTF. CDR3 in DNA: TGTGCCAGCAGCCTTCCACTGGGACAGGTCTATGGCTACACCTTC.

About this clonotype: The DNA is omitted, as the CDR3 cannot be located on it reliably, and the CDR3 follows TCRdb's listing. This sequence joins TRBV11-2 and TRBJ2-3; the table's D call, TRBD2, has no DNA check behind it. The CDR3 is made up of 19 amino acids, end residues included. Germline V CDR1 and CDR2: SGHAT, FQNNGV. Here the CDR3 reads CASSLFALGTSGDTDTKYF.

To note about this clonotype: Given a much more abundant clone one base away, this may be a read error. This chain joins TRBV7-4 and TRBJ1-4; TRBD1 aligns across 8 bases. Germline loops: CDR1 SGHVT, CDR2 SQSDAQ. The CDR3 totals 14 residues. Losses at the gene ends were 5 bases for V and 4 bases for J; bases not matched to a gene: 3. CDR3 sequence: CASSNRGNNEKLFF. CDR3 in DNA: TGTGCCAGCAGCAACAGGGGGAATAATGAAAAACTGTTTTTT.

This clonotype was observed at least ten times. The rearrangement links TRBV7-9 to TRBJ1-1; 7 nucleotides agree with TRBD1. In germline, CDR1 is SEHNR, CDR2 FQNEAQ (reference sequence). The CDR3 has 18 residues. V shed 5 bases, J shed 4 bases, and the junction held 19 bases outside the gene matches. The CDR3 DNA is TGTGCCAGCAGCCTACTACAGGGGAGCGGGTCTCAGACCACTGAAGCTTTCTTT. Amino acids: CASSLLQGSGSQTTEAFF.

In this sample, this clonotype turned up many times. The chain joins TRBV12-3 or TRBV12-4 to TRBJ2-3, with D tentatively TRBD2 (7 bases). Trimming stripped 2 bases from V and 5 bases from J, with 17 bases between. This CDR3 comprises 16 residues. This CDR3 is CASSLPAGAPGDTQYF. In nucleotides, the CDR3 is TGTGCCAGCAGTTTACCGGCGGGGGCCCCGGGAGATACGCAGTATTTT.

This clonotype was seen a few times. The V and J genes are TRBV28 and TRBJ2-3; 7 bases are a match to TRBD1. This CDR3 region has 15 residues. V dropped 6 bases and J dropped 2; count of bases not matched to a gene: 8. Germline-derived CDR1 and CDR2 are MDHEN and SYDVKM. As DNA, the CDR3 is TGTGCCAGCAGCCCGGGACAGCCGTTCACAGATACGCAGTATTTT. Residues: CASSPGQPFTDTQYF.

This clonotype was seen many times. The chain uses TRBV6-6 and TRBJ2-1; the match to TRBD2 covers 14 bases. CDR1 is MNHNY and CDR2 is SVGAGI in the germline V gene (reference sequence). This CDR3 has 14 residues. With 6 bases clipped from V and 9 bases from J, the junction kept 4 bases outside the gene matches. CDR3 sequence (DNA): TGTGCCAGCAGGACTAGCGGGGGGGCCATTGAGCAGTTCTTC. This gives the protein CASRTSGGAIEQFF.

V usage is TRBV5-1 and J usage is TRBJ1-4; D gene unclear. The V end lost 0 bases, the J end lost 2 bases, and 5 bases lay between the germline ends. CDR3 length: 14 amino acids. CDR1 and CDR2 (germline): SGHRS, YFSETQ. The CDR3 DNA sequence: TGCGCCAGCAGCTTGGGGCTGACTAATGAAAAACTGTTTTTT. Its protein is CASSLGLTNEKLFF.

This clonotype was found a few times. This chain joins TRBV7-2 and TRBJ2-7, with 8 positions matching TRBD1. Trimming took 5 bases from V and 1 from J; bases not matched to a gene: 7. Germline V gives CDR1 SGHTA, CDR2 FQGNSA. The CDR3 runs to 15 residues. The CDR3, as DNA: TGTGCCAGCAGCCAACAGGGGGGCCAATCCTACGAGCAGTACTTC. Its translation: CASSQQGGQSYEQYF.

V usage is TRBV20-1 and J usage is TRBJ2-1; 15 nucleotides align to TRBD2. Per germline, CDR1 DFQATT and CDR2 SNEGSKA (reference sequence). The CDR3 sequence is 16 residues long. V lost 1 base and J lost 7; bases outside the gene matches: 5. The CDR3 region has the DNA TGCAGTGCTAGAGGGGGGACTAGCGGGGGGTGGAATGAGCAGTTCTTC. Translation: CSARGGTSGGWNEQFF.

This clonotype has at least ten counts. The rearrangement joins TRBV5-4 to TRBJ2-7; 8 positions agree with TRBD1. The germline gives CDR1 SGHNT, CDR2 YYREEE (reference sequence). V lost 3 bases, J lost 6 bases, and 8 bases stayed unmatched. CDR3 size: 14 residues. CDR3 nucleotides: TGTGCCAGCAGCTATACAGGGGGTTCAAGCGAGCAGTACTTC. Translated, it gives CASSYTGGSSEQYF.

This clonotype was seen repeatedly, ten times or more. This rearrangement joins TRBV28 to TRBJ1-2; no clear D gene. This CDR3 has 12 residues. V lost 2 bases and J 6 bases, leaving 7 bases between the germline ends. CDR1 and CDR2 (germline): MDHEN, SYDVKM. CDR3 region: CASSLGWDGYTF. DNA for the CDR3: TGTGCCAGCAGTTTAGGATGGGATGGCTACACCTTC.

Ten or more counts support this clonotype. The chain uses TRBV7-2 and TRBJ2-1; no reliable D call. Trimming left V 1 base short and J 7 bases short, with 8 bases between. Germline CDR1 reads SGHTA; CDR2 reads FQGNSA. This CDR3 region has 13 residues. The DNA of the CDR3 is TGTGCCAGCAGCTTAGTATTACAGAATGAGCAGTTCTTC. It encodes CASSLVLQNEQFF.

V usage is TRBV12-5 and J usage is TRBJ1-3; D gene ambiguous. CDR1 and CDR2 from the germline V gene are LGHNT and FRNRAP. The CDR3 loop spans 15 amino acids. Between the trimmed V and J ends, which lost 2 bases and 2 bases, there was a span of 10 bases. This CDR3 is CASGLTVLTGNTIYF. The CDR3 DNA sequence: TGTGCTAGTGGTTTGACAGTCTTGACTGGAAACACCATATATTTT.

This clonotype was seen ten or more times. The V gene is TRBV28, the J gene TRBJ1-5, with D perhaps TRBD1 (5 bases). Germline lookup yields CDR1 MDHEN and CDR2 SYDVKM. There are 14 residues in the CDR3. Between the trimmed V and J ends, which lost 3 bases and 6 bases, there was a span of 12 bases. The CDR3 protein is CASSFQVGGQPQHF. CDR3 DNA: TGTGCCAGCAGTTTCCAAGTCGGGGGTCAGCCCCAGCATTTT.

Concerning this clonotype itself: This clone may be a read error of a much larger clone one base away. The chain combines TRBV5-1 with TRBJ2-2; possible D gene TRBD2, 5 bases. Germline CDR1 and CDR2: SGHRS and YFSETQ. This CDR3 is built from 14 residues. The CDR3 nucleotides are TGCGCCAGCAGCTTGGATGGGAACACCGGGGTGCTGTTTTTT. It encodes CASSLDGNTGVLFF.

Written as DNA, the CDR3 is TGTGCCAGCAGCCCAAGAGGGTTCCGAGCTTTCTTT. Translation: CASSPRGFRAFF. The V and J genes are TRBV6-1 and TRBJ1-1; D not resolved. Trimming removed 6 bases from V and 10 bases from J, with 15 bases in between. CDR3 size: 12 residues. Per the germline V gene, CDR1 is MNHNS and CDR2 is SASEGT.

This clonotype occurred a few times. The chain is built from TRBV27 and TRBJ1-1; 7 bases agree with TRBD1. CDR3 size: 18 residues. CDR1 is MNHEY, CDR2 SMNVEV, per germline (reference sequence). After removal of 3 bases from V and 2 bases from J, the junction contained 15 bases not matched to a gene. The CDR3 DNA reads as TGTGCCAGCAGTTTGCATAAGTTTAAGCGGGACAGAAACACTGAAGCTTTCTTT. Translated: CASSLHKFKRDRNTEAFF.

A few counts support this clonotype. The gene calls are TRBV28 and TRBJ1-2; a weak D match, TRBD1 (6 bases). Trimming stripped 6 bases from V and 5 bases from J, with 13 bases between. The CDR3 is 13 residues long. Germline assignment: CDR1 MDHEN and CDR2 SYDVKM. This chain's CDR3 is CASRRGQGYGYTF. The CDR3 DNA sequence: TGTGCCAGCAGGCGGGGGCAGGGATATGGCTACACCTTC.

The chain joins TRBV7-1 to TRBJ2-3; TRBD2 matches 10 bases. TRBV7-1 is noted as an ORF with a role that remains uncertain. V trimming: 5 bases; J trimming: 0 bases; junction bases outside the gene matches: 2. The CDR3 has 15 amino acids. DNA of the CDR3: TGTGCCAGCAGCCCGGGACTAGCGAGCACAGATACGCAGTATTTT. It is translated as CASSPGLASTDTQYF.

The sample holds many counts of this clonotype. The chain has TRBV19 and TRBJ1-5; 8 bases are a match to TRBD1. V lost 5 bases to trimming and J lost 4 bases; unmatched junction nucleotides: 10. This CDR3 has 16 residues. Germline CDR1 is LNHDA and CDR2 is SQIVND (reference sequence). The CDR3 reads CASSSLPDRANQPQHF. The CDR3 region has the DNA TGTGCCAGTAGTTCCCTCCCGGACAGGGCGAATCAGCCCCAGCATTTT.

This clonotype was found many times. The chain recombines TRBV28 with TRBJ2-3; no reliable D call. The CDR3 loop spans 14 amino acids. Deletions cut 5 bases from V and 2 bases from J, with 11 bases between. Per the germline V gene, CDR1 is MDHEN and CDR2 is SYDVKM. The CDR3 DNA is TGTGCCAGCAGTGAATACGGAACCACAGATACGCAGTATTTT. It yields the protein CASSEYGTTDTQYF.

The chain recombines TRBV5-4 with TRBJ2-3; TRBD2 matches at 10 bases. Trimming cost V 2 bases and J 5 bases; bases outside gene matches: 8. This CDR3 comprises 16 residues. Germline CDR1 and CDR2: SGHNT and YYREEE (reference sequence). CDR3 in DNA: TGTGCCAGCAGCTTAAAGCGGGGGGGCTCGGTAGATACGCAGTATTTT. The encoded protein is CASSLKRGGSVDTQYF. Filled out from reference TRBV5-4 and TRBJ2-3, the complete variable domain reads ETGVTQSPTHLIKTRGQQVTLRCSSQSGHNTVSWYQQALGQGPQFIFQYYREEENGRGNFPPRFSGLQFPNYSSELNVNALELDDSALYLCASSLKRGGSVDTQYFGPGTRLTVL.

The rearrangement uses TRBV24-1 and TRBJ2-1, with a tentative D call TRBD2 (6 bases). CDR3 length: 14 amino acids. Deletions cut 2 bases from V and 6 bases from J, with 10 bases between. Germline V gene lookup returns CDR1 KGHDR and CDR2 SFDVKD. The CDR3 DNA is TGTGCCACCAGTGATTATAGGACTACCAATGAGCAGTTCTTC. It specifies CATSDYRTTNEQFF.

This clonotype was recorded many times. The CDR3 DNA reads as TGTGCCAGCAGCTCCCGGAGGATGGGTACAGATACGCAGTATTTT. Protein sequence: CASSSRRMGTDTQYF. The chain links TRBV7-2 to TRBJ2-3, with TRBD2 as a possible D gene (5 bases). This CDR3 is 15 amino acids long. V lost 4 bases and J lost 3, with 14 bases in between. Germline V gives CDR1 SGHTA, CDR2 FQGNSA.

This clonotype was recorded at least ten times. Written as DNA, the CDR3 is TGTGCCAGCAGCTTTGACCCCACCCCATACAATGAGCAGTTCTTC. It codes for CASSFDPTPYNEQFF. V gene TRBV7-2 combines with J gene TRBJ2-1; D remains unclear. Germline V lookup: CDR1 SGHTA, CDR2 FQGNSA. CDR3 size: 15 residues. V lost 3 bases to trimming and J lost 4 bases, with 13 bases between them.